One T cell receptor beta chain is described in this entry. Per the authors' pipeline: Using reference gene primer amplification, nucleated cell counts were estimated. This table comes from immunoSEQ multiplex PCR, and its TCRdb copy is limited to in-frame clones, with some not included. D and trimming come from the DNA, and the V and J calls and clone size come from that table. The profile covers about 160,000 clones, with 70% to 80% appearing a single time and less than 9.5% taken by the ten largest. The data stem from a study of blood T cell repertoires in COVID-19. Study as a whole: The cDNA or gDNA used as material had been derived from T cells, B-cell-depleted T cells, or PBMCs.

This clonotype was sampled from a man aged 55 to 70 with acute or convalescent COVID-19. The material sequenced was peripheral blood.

The CDR3 sequence is CSVERTKKGPDTQYF. For the CDR3, the DNA is TGCAGCGTCGAACGGACCAAGAAGGGGCCAGATACGCAGTATTTT. This chain joins TRBV29-1 and TRBJ2-3, with D possibly TRBD1 on 5 matching bases. The CDR3 is made up of 15 amino acids. Looked up from germline, CDR1 is SQVTM and CDR2 is ANQGSEA. V gave up 6 bases and J gave up 4 bases, with 20 bases separating them.